This T cell receptor beta chain derives from a study of regulatory T cells in long-lasting Graves disease. This clonotype has just a few counts. The junction shows a germline mismatch at one end, possibly a read error. The CDR3 is 13 residues long. Per germline, CDR1 SSHAT and CDR2 FNYEAQ (reference sequence). Time point denoted: newly diagnosed GD, antithyroid drugs for less than 3 months. Generation of the TCR library employed RNA extracted from PBMCs. According to the study, TCR beta libraries were built with iRepertoire HTBI primers and CDR3-region Arm-PCR. One entry per CDR3 protein results from TCRdb running MiXCR on the multiplex PCR reads. Of around 500,000 distinct CDR3 sequences listed, around 15% were seen once; the top ten hold approximately 25%. In addition, the sample was reused for a study of T cells in Graves' hyperthyroidism and ophthalmopathy. This second study notes: Investigators excluded patients with uncontrolled infection, other autoimmune disease, pregnancy or lactation. Together with thyroid ultrasound, orbital computed tomography, serum thyroxine and TRAb, clinical symptoms were used for diagnoses. A first-round RT-PCR of the TCR CDR3 used the HTBI primer set. Blood also contained most expanded thyroid clonotypes above 0.001.

The rearrangement joins TRBV7-7 to TRBJ2-7; a possible D gene is TRBD2 (6 bases). This TCR came from a woman aged 40-60 years with Graves disease. The specimen comprised peripheral blood mononuclear cells (PBMCs), sampled at new diagnosis, from a patient treated with antithyroid drugs. The CDR3 sequence is CASSLAVTGEQYF. Here the CDR3 DNA reads TGTGCTAGCAGCTTAGCGGTCACGGGGGAGCAGTACTTC.